The clone carrying this T cell receptor (beta chain) was detected only once. The data belong to a study of blood T cell repertoires in COVID-19. The overall study: The samples span acute and convalescent COVID-19 from the United States, Italy and Spain. T cells, B-cell-depleted T cells, or PBMCs supplied cDNA or gDNA.

In the study's own analysis: Amplification of reference gene primers provided the estimated nucleated cell counts. Produced via immunoSEQ multiplex PCR; TCRdb's table is partial and in-frame only. V and J calls and clone size are as listed in that table; D and trimming were resolved from the DNA. The sample shows 250,000 to 300,000 clones, about 90% of them seen only once. CDR3 length equals 15 residues. The V gene's germline CDR1 is GTSNPN and CDR2 SVGIG (reference sequence). The ends were cut back, 0 bases at V and 0 bases at J, with 11 bases in the middle. The sequenced sample consisted of peripheral blood. The sequence derives from a woman aged 50 to 60 who had recovered from COVID-19. The chain links TRBV30 to TRBJ1-1; D is undetermined. The CDR3 spells CAWSVGGNMNTEAFF. In DNA, the CDR3 is TGTGCCTGGAGTGTAGGAGGGAACATGAACACTGAAGCTTTCTTT. The full variable domain, rest sourced from reference TRBV30 and TRBJ1-1, is SQTIHQWPATLVQPVGSPLSLECTVEGTSNPNLYWYRQAAGRGLQLLFYSVGIGQISSEVPQNLSASRPQDRQFILSSKKLLLSDSGFYLCAWSVGGNMNTEAFFGQGTRLTVV.